This is a list of T cell receptor beta chains from one sample in a study of graft-versus-host responses after intestinal transplantation. Measured with immunoSEQ multiplex PCR; TCRdb has only the in-frame clones, and not every one. The data hold around 35,000 clones, with around 87% observed a single time. This specimen consisted of ileum tissue, obtained around seven months after intestinal transplant. These TCRs come from a human patient who received an intestinal transplant, so some T cells may come from the graft donor. Both conserved end residues are part of each CDR3. Fields, in order: V gene, CDR3 length, J gene, CDR3 protein.

TRBV2	13	TRBJ2-7	CASCRGPRYEQYF
TRBV6-1	14	TRBJ2-5	CASSVTGSQETQYF
TRBV7-9	16	TRBJ2-7	CASSSGLAGESYEQYF
TRBV29-1	17	TRBJ2-5	CSVVPGSLLDGKETQYF
TRBV27	14	TRBJ2-3	CASSSGTYTDTQYF
TRBV4-1	16	TRBJ2-7	CASSPPTSGSAYEQYF
TRBV28	16	TRBJ2-7	CASSLSGWQGSYEQYF
TRBV28	14	TRBJ2-5	CASSSWQGGETQYF
TRBV5-1	14	TRBJ2-3	CASSPGLDGDTQYF
TRBV28	12	TRBJ2-3	CASRLSTDTQYF
TRBV13	16	TRBJ1-3	CASSMETGFSGNTIYF
TRBV28	13	TRBJ2-7	CASSRGAVYEQYF
TRBV5-1	13	TRBJ2-3	CASKGVSTDTQYF
TRBV15	16	TRBJ1-3	CATSRGVGISGNTIYF
TRBV6-5	15	TRBJ2-1	CASSSGQGANNEQFF
TRBV5-5	16	TRBJ2-1	CASSLWAGGSYNEQFF
TRBV7-9	12	TRBJ2-5	CASSPPAETQYF
TRBV7-2	12	TRBJ2-2	CASSRSNGELFF
TRBV12-5	16	TRBJ2-1	CASGLRDSSSDDEQFF
TRBV7-8	16	TRBJ1-1	CASSPFGVGWDTEAFF
TRBV25-1	14	TRBJ1-2	CASSDRTVNYGYTF
TRBV7-2	15	TRBJ2-5	CASSLIPGRLETQYF
TRBV28	14	TRBJ1-4	CASSFGGMTEKLFF
TRBV28	13	TRBJ1-4	CASRTRGWEKLFF
TRBV2	16	TRBJ2-4	CASMFRSLAPKNIQYF
TRBV29-1	14	TRBJ2-5	CSVEVGWAQETQYF
TRBV19	14	TRBJ1-1	CASSPWSGNTEAFF
TRBV5-1	14	TRBJ1-2	CASTPFRGEDGYTF
TRBV4-1	13	TRBJ1-5	CASSQVINQPQHF
TRBV9	15	TRBJ2-3	CASSVGTSGPDTQYF
TRBV4-2	15	TRBJ2-1	CASSQDWDAGGEQFF
TRBV5-4	15	TRBJ2-6	CASSRDSSGANVLTF
TRBV6-6	14	TRBJ2-5	CASSYSIRGETQYF
TRBV6-1	14	TRBJ1-2	CASRSGTASYGYTF
TRBV7-9	15	TRBJ1-3	CASRKLLGLLDTIYF
TRBV7-9	16	TRBJ2-3	CASSLELAGVGDTQYF
TRBV28	13	TRBJ2-7	CASRRLTGGEQYF
TRBV9	17	TRBJ2-2	CASSPTGLAANTGELFF
TRBV28	16	TRBJ1-5	CASSSDRDNSNQPQHF
TRBV23-1	17	TRBJ1-5	CATPPGQEGSSNQPQHF
TRBV4-1	15	TRBJ2-1	CASSQERGRVDEQFF